These 15 T cell receptor beta chains originate from one sample sequenced in a study of T cells in Graves' hyperthyroidism and ophthalmopathy. TCR beta CDR3 regions were amplified from RNA transcripts. The HTBI primer set was used in a first-round RT-PCR of the TCR CDR3. TCRdb independently ran MiXCR on the multiplex PCR reads; one entry per CDR3 protein. The sample lists almost 600,000 distinct CDR3 sequences, approximately 15% occurring once. The sample comprised blood. Receptors were obtained from a woman aged 25 to 45 with Graves' hyperthyroidism that later progressed to Graves' ophthalmopathy.

This clonotype has a count of ten or more. V gene TRBV15 combines with J gene TRBJ1-4; possible D gene TRBD1, 5 bases. There are 13 residues in the CDR3. The V and J ends lost 0 bases and 8 bases respectively, with 7 bases between them. Germline V gene sequence: CDR1 LNHNV, CDR2 YYDKDF (reference sequence). CDR3 protein: CATSRDRGEKLFF. DNA of the CDR3: TGTGCCACCAGCAGAGATCGGGGGGAAAAACTGTTTTTT.

The table lists this clonotype with many counts. This chain uses TRBV29-1 with TRBJ2-1; 10 nucleotides match TRBD2. V was clipped by 7 bases and J by 2 bases; unmatched bases: 2. The CDR3 has 13 amino acids. Germline V lookup: CDR1 SQVTM, CDR2 ANQGSEA. In DNA, the CDR3 is TGCAGCGGTAGCGGGAGGACCTACAATGAGCAGTTCTTC. Translation gives CSGSGRTYNEQFF.

This clonotype was observed many times. The chain joins TRBV12-3 or TRBV12-4 to TRBJ1-3; 9 nucleotides align to TRBD1. With 5 bases clipped from V and 0 bases from J, the junction kept 8 bases outside the gene matches. The CDR3 sequence is 17 residues long. The CDR3 bases are TGTGCCAGCAGTATCTGGACAGGGGACTTCTCTGGAAACACCATATATTTT. Translated, it gives CASSIWTGDFSGNTIYF.

This clonotype has ten or more counts. V is TRBV20-1 and J is TRBJ1-4, with TRBD1 matching over 12 bases. Per germline, CDR1 DFQATT and CDR2 SNEGSKA (reference sequence). The CDR3 covers 20 residues. Trimming removed 3 bases from V and 0 bases from J; junction bases left unmatched: 14. The CDR3 DNA follows: TGCAGTGCTAGGACACCCTCCGGGACAGGGGGCGGATCAACTAATGAAAAACTGTTTTTT. Translation: CSARTPSGTGGGSTNEKLFF.

Comment on this clonotype: A much larger clone sits a single nucleotide away, making a read error possible. The genes are TRBV7-8 and TRBJ2-2, with 10 bases that match TRBD2. Germline lookup yields CDR1 SGHVS and CDR2 FQNEAQ. The CDR3 sequence is 16 residues long. The CDR3 sequence: CTSNPLGSGRARELFF. CDR3 sequence (DNA): TGTACCAGCAACCCTCTGGGGAGCGGGAGGGCCAGGGAGCTGTTTTTT.

In this sample, this clonotype turned up many times. The V call is TRBV5-1, the J call TRBJ2-3; D unclear. CDR1 is SGHRS, CDR2 YFSETQ, per germline. This CDR3 comprises 13 residues. V was trimmed by 6 bases and J by 0 bases, leaving 8 bases between them. The CDR3 loop is CASKASSTDTQYF. CDR3 bases: TGCGCCAGCAAGGCGAGTAGCACAGATACGCAGTATTTT.

The genes are TRBV27 and TRBJ1-4, with TRBD1 matching over 10 bases. There are 14 residues in the CDR3. V was clipped by 5 bases and J by 5 bases; unmatched bases: 2. Germline CDR1 reads MNHEY; CDR2 reads SMNVEV (reference sequence). The DNA for the CDR3 is TGTGCCAGCAGTGCGACAGGGGGCAATGAAAAACTGTTTTTT. This codes for CASSATGGNEKLFF.

This clonotype has a count of ten or more. This chain links TRBV29-1 with TRBJ2-3; D not certain. Germline values: CDR1 SQVTM, CDR2 ANQGSEA. The germline V and J ends were trimmed by 5 bases and 0 bases, with 6 bases remaining between them. The CDR3 runs to 12 residues. CDR3 sequence: CSVRESTDTQYF. The CDR3 nucleotides read TGCAGCGTTCGAGAGAGCACAGATACGCAGTATTTT.

This clonotype has only a few counts. The J gene is TRBJ2-1, the V gene TRBV5-1; 14 nucleotides line up with TRBD2. Trimming cost V 4 bases and J 13 bases; bases outside gene matches: 7. There are 14 residues in the CDR3. The germline V gene encodes CDR1 SGHRS and CDR2 YFSETQ. CDR3 in amino acids: CASSPGGTSGRQFF. Here the CDR3 DNA reads TGCGCCAGCAGCCCGGGAGGGACTAGCGGGAGACAGTTCTTC. Using reference TRBV5-1 and TRBJ2-1 for the parts outside the CDR3, the full variable domain is KAGVTQTPRYLIKTRGQQVTLSCSPISGHRSVSWYQQTPGQGLQFLFEYFSETQRNKGNFPGRFSGRQFSNSRSEMNVSTLELGDSALYLCASSPGGTSGRQFFGPGTRLTVL.

This clonotype has a count of ten or more. V and J are TRBV3-1 and TRBJ1-1; D is ambiguous. Trimming shortened V by 0 bases and J by 5 bases, and 10 bases separated the two germline ends. Germline CDR1 LGHDT, CDR2 YNNKEL (reference sequence). This CDR3 region has 14 residues. This CDR3 is CASSQDGLPTEAFF. Here the CDR3 DNA reads TGTGCCAGCAGCCAAGATGGGCTGCCGACTGAAGCTTTCTTT.

At least ten counts were recorded for this clonotype. The gene calls are TRBV29-1 and TRBJ2-1, with D possibly matching TRBD2 (6 bases). The CDR3 length is 13 residues. CDR1 is SQVTM and CDR2 is ANQGSEA in the germline V gene. The V and J ends lost 8 bases and 2 bases respectively, with 13 bases between them. The CDR3 nucleotides read TGCAGCCATAGCGGTTCGGCCTACAATGAGCAGTTCTTC. It yields the protein CSHSGSAYNEQFF.

V is TRBV28 and J is TRBJ2-5; tentatively, D is TRBD1 (6 bases). The CDR3 totals 13 residues. V gave up 6 bases and J gave up 4 bases, with 12 bases separating them. In germline, CDR1 is MDHEN, CDR2 SYDVKM. CDR3 bases: TGTGCCAGCAGAACCAGGGGAACAGAGACCCAGTACTTC. Its translation is CASRTRGTETQYF.

The chain is built from TRBV3-1 and TRBJ2-7; D is unclear. The CDR3 consists of 15 residues. Germline CDR1 reads LGHDT; CDR2 reads YNNKEL (reference sequence). Trimming took off 0 bases at V and 7 bases at J, with 16 bases between the two ends. The chain's CDR3 is CASSQDWAATREQYF. DNA for the CDR3: TGTGCCAGCAGCCAAGATTGGGCAGCCACGAGGGAGCAGTACTTC.

The CDR3 region is CASSLVPGFSMNTEAFF. The CDR3 nucleotides are TGCGCCAGCAGCTTGGTACCCGGGTTCAGCATGAACACTGAAGCTTTCTTT. This chain uses TRBV5-1 with TRBJ1-1; D remains ambiguous. The CDR3 length is 17 residues. Trimming took 0 bases from V and 0 from J, leaving 15 bases between them. From germline, CDR1 is SGHRS and CDR2 YFSETQ.

This clonotype was observed a few times. The chain joins TRBV29-1 to TRBJ2-1; D call uncertain. The CDR3 is made up of 11 amino acids. V lost 0 bases and J lost 9, with 6 bases in between. CDR1 SQVTM and CDR2 ANQGSEA come from the germline V gene. The CDR3 here is CSVEEGAEQFF. The CDR3 nucleotides read TGCAGCGTTGAAGAAGGAGCTGAGCAGTTCTTC.